The following is a TCR beta chain sequence with its context. The antigen is unknown. These data originate in a study of STAT3 mutations in large granular lymphocyte leukemia. General study findings and limits: Every T-cell large granular lymphocyte leukemia patient had at least one immunodominant TCR beta clonotype.

Trimming pared 6 bases from V and 1 base from J, leaving 9 bases between. CDR1 is SGHVS, CDR2 FQNEAQ, per germline. This CDR3 is built from 13 residues. Method: immunoSEQ multiplex PCR; TCRdb's copy keeps in-frame clones and lacks some. The repertoire includes roughly 40,000 clones, roughly 90% of them detected once, and over 0.4% sits in the top ten. The chain is built from TRBV7-8 and TRBJ1-1; D gene uncertain. The clonotype was recovered from a human donor with T large granular lymphocyte leukemia. Some clones in this sample may be carry-over from other donors' samples. Sequencing was carried out using PBMCs. As DNA, the CDR3 is TGTGCCAGCAGATCGGTACGGAACACTGAAGCTTTCTTT. This encodes CASRSVRNTEAFF.